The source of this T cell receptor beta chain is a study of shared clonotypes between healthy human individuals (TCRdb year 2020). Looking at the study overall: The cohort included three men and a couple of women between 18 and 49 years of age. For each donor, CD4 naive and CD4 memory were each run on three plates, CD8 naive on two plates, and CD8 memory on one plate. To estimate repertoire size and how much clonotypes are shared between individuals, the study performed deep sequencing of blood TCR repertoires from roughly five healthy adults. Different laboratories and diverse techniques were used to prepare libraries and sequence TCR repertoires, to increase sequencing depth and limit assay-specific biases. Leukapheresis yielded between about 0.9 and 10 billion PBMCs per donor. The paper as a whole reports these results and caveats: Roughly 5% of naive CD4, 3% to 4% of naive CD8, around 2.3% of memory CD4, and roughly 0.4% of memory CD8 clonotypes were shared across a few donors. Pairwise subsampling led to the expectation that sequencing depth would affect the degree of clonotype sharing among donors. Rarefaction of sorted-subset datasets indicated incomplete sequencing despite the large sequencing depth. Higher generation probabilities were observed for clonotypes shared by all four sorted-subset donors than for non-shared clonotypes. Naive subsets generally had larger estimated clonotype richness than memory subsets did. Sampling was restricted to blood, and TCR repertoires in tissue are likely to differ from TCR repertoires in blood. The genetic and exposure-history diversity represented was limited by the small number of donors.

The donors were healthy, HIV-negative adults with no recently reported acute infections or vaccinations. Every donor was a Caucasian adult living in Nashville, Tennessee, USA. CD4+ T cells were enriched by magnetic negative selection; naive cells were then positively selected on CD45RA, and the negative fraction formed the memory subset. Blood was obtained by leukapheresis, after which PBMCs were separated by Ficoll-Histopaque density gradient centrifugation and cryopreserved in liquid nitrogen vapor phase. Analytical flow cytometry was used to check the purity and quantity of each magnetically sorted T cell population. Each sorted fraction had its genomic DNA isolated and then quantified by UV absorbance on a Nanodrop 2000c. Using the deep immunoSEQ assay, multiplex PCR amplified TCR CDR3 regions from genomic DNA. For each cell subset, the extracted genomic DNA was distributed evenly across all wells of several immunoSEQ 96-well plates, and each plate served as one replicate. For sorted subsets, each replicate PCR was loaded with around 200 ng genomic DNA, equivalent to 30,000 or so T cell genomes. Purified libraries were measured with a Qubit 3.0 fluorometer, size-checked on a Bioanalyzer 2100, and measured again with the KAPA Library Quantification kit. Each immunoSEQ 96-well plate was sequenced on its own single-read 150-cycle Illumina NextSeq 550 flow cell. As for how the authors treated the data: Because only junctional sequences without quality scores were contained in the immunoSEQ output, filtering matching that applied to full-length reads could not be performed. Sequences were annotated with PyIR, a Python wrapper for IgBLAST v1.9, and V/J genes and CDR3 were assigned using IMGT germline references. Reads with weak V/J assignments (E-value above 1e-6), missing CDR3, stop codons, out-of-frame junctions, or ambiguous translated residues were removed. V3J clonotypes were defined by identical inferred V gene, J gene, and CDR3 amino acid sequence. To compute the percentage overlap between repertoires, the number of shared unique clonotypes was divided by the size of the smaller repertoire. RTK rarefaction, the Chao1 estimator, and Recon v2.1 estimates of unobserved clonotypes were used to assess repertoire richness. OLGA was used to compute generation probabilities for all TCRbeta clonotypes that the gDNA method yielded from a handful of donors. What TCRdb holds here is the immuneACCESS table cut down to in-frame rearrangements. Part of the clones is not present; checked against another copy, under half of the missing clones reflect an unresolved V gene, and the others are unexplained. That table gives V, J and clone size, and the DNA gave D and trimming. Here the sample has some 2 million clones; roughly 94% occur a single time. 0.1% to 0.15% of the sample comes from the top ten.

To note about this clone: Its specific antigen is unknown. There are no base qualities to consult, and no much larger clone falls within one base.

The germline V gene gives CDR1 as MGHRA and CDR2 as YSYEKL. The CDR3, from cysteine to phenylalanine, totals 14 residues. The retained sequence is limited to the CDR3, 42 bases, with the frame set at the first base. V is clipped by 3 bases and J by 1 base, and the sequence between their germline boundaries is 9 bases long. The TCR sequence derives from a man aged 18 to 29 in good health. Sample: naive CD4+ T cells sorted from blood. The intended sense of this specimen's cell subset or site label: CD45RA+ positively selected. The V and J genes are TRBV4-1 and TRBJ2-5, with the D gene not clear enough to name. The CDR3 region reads CASSQPRRQETQYF. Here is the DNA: TGCGCCAGCAGCCAGCCTCGGCGCCAAGAGACCCAGTACTTC.